This T cell receptor (beta chain) was sequenced for a study of blood T cells in healthy people across ages (dated by TCRdb to about 2015). About the investigation overall: In model experiments, roughly one uniquely barcoded TCR beta cDNA molecule per two T cells was captured by template switching. To track age-related changes in TCR beta repertoire diversity, the study relied on deep sequencing normalized with unique cDNA molecular identifiers. The donors were split into four age groups: young (average about 15 years), middle-aged (roughly 39), aged (more than 60) and long-lived (more than 80). Donors of different ages were randomly distributed across sequencing lanes to avoid experimental bias. The study analyzed two additional independent replicas of 1 million unique cDNA reads from the same blood draw for two donors, one aged 18 to 30 and one aged 80 or older. Summary of the overall study and its limitations: Observed TCR beta diversity correlated strongly with the percentage of naive T cells measured by flow cytometry. Because donor CMV infection status was unknown, age-related changes in expanded clonotypes were potentially confounded. Because profiling used bulk unsorted PBMCs, naive and antigen-experienced compartments could not be compared conclusively. Estimates of total diversity based on one million sequenced T cells were considered lower bounds and underestimates. Compared with the aged group, the long-lived group had more naive CD4+ T cells, fewer expanded clones and increased TCR diversity, a pattern suggesting age selection. As age increased, observed TCR beta diversity per million T cells dropped in a roughly linear way, and a significant reduction was already evident by age about 40.

The 35 to 40 donors, aged about 6 to 100 years, were systemically healthy Caucasian individuals from Russia. Each donor gave about 9.7 milliliters of peripheral blood, drawn into EDTA-treated Vacutainer tubes. PBMCs were isolated by Ficoll-Paque density-gradient centrifugation, with at least 6 million obtained per sample. Total RNA was extracted from PBMCs with Trizol reagent, with at least 6 micrograms obtained per sample. For every donor, an aliquot of PBMCs went through flow cytometry to measure the percentages of naive CD45RAhigh/CD27high T cells. This clonotype was counted a single time. No cognate antigen has been identified for it. No base quality values were provided; no much bigger clone lies one nucleotide off. The CDR3 numbers 15 residues from cysteine through phenylalanine. Kept here is only the CDR3 DNA, which spans 45 bases and is read in frame from base 1. The germline V gene (reference sequence) provides CDR1 SEHNR and CDR2 FQNEAQ. V and J lose 6 bases and 4 bases, and a span of 15 bases separates them.

The library relied on 5' RACE. Sequencer: Illumina HiSeq 2500. A second roughly 6 to 12 cycle PCR used a sample-barcoded 5' primer and a J-beta primer mix. Each TCR beta cDNA molecule received a unique molecular identifier from a template-switch 5' adaptor carrying 12 random nucleotides. At least 3 million CDR3-containing paired-end reads were obtained from each sample. All of the RNA was converted into first-strand cDNA using the Mint cDNA synthesis kit, with a TRBC-specific oligonucleotide serving as the primer. Following uracil-DNA glycosylase treatment, all cDNA underwent a first 18-cycle PCR with the universal primers M1SS and BC2_uni_R. As for the authors' bioinformatics: For normalization, 1 million high-quality reads were randomly selected from each sample, with every read carrying a distinct molecular identifier. Reads sharing molecular identifiers were discarded rather than binned into consensus sequences. MiTCR, with a Q25 quality threshold and the strictest error-elimination algorithm, was used for CDR3 identification, clonotype clustering and error correction. A nonparametric unseen species model with Euler transformation was used to estimate a lower bound on total TCR beta diversity. Using fastp at Q25 and MiXCR, TCRdb reprocessed the public reads and kept productive beta chains. Entries that share a CDR3 protein sequence are merged under the most common genes and DNA. TCRdb, not the original authors, processed these V and J calls. In this sample the table shows about 1.4 million distinct CDR3 sequences, around 55% of which occur a single time. Clones ranked in the top ten supply 5% to 7% of the sample.

Material: blood. The TCR sequence derives from a young man in good health. The V and J genes are TRBV7-9 and TRBJ1-4; tentative D gene TRBD1, with 5 bases matching. The CDR3 has the sequence CASSPPGRINEKLFF. The sequence in DNA is TGTGCCAGCAGTCCACCGGGACGGATTAATGAAAAACTGTTTTTT.